The 20 T cell receptor beta chains listed next were all sequenced from one sample in a study of blood T cell repertoires in COVID-19 (dated by TCRdb to 2018 to 2020). The library was produced with the immunoSEQ multiplex PCR assay. This is the immuneACCESS table as TCRdb keeps it, with only in-frame sequences that have V and J called. A part of the clones is gone; compared with another copy, unresolved V genes explain less than half, and the rest is unexplained. This sample is represented by under 300,000 clones; approximately 91% of them were singletons. About 2.5% of the sample goes to the ten largest clones. What was sequenced was PBMCs or T cells enriched from blood (not recorded which). These receptors all stem from a woman aged 40 to 55 with acute COVID-19.

This rearrangement joins TRBV7-2 to TRBJ1-2; no definite D call. The germline V gene has CDR1 SGHTA and CDR2 FQGNSA. The CDR3 covers 15 residues. V was shortened by 0 bases and J by 4 bases, with 12 bases between the two germline ends. The CDR3 nucleotides read TGTGCCAGCAGCTTAGCAATCGGGGATGGCTATGGCTACACCTTC. This codes for CASSLAIGDGYGYTF.

The chain is built from TRBV7-9 and TRBJ1-6; D might be TRBD1 (5 bases). The CDR3 totals 12 residues. Germline V lookup: CDR1 SEHNR, CDR2 FQNEAQ (reference sequence). V was cut by 11 bases and J by 7 bases, with 12 bases left in between. CDR3 sequence (DNA): TGTGCCGTCACGCGGGACAATTCACCCCTCCACTTT. Amino acids: CAVTRDNSPLHF.

This rearrangement joins TRBV10-3 to TRBJ1-2; 10 bases agree with TRBD1. The CDR3 consists of 15 residues. The germline V gene encodes CDR1 ENHRY and CDR2 SYGVKD. V lost 4 bases, J lost 7 bases, and 9 bases stayed unmatched. CDR3 nucleotide sequence: TGTGCCATCAGTGGAGAGACCGGGACAGGGGCTGGCTACACCTTC. Translating gives CAISGETGTGAGYTF.

The V and J genes are TRBV18 and TRBJ1-1, with D uncertain. Trimming removed 3 bases at V and 8 bases at J, with 13 bases between. CDR1 is KGHSH and CDR2 is LQKENI in the germline V gene. The CDR3 covers 13 residues. Here the CDR3 reads CASSPGSREEAFF. Here the CDR3 DNA reads TGTGCCAGCTCACCTGGATCGAGGGAAGAAGCTTTCTTT.

The J gene is TRBJ1-2, the V gene TRBV29-1, with 7 bases matching TRBD1. CDR1 and CDR2 from the germline V gene are SQVTM and ANQGSEA. The CDR3 sequence is 14 residues long. V lost 4 bases to trimming and J lost 8 bases; unmatched junction nucleotides: 13. CDR3 sequence (DNA): TGCAGCGTTGTACGGACAACAGGGGATAGGGGCTACACCTTC. Its translation: CSVVRTTGDRGYTF. Full variable domain (rest looked up from reference TRBV29-1 and TRBJ1-2): SAVISQKPSRDICQRGTSLTIQCQVDSQVTMMFWYRQQPGQSLTLIATANQGSEATYESGFVIDKFPISRPNLTFSTLTVSNMSPEDSSIYLCSVVRTTGDRGYTFGSGTRLTVV.

The chain combines TRBV27 with TRBJ1-5; D perhaps matches TRBD1 (5 bases). The CDR3 covers 13 residues. Trimming took off 1 base at V and 11 bases at J, with 12 bases between the two ends. Germline CDR1 and CDR2: MNHEY and SMNVEV (reference sequence). CDR3 coding DNA: TGTGCCAGCAGTTTATATAGGGGTGGGGCCCAGCATTTT. It specifies CASSLYRGGAQHF.

The rearrangement uses TRBV11-1 and TRBJ2-7, with 8 bases lining up with TRBD2. The length of the CDR3 is 15 residues. Germline V gene lookup returns CDR1 SGHAT and CDR2 FQDESV (reference sequence). The junction had 7 bases not matched to a gene; V was cut back by 5 bases and J by 1 base. The CDR3 is CASSPGGLGSYEQYF. The CDR3 DNA reads as TGTGCCAGCAGCCCTGGGGGACTAGGGTCCTACGAGCAGTACTTC.

The table lists this clone with a count of one. J is TRBJ2-1 and V is TRBV14; D is perhaps TRBD2 (6 bases). Looked up from germline, CDR1 is SGHDN and CDR2 is FVKESK. V dropped 1 base and J dropped 4 bases, with 11 bases sitting between them. This CDR3 contains 15 residues. The DNA for the CDR3 is TGTGCCAGCAGCCAAGGACTAGAGGCGTACAATGAGCAGTTCTTC. Residues: CASSQGLEAYNEQFF.

This chain connects TRBV5-1 to TRBJ1-3, with 9 bases aligning to TRBD1. The CDR3 length is 14 residues. Germline values: CDR1 SGHRS, CDR2 YFSETQ. The junction had 7 bases not matched to a gene; V was cut back by 4 bases and J by 8 bases. CDR3 bases: TGCGCCAGCAGCAGACAGGGGGGACAGGACACCATATATTTT. Amino acid sequence: CASSRQGGQDTIYF.

The V gene is TRBV3-1 (or the pseudogene TRBV3-2), the J gene TRBJ1-5; D is unresolved. The CDR3 spans 15 residues. V was trimmed by 1 base and J by 2 bases, leaving 9 bases between them. CDR1 is LGHDT and CDR2 is YNNKEL in the germline V gene (reference sequence). The CDR3 DNA reads TGTGCCAGCAGCCAAGGCGGGTTGGGCAATCAGCCCCAGCATTTT. Its translation is CASSQGGLGNQPQHF.

The chain couples TRBV30 to TRBJ1-1; unclear D gene. V was pared by 3 bases and J by 7 bases, with 18 bases between. Germline V CDR1 and CDR2: GTSNPN, SVGIG (reference sequence). There are 14 residues in the CDR3. The CDR3 loop reads CAWRVGDLPNEAFF. As DNA, the CDR3 is TGTGCCTGGAGAGTTGGAGATTTACCAAATGAAGCTTTCTTT.

The chain has TRBV27 and TRBJ2-5; TRBD2 aligns across 10 bases. The CDR3 totals 16 residues. Germline V CDR1 and CDR2: MNHEY, SMNVEV (reference sequence). V lost 4 bases, J lost 9 bases, and 14 bases stayed unmatched. The CDR3 loop reads CASSSLERGGTRAQYF. Here the CDR3 DNA reads TGTGCCAGCAGTTCGCTGGAGCGGGGGGGGACTAGGGCCCAGTACTTC.

In this sample, this clone turned up a few times. V and J are TRBV19 and TRBJ1-4; D not certain. The CDR3 totals 17 residues. The germline CDR1 and CDR2 sequences are LNHDA and SQIVND (reference sequence). Trimming stripped 1 base from V and 4 bases from J, with 16 bases between. As DNA, the CDR3 is TGTGCCAGTAGTATAGCCCAGACACTCTCAAATAATGAAAAACTGTTTTTT. Translation: CASSIAQTLSNNEKLFF.

V usage is TRBV12-3 or TRBV12-4 and J usage is TRBJ2-3; no reliable D call. Trimming cost V 2 bases and J 5 bases, with 5 bases left between them. The CDR3 consists of 12 residues. The CDR3 region has the DNA TGTGCCAGCAGTTTAATTCGAGATACGCAGTATTTT. Encoded protein: CASSLIRDTQYF.

The count of this clone is one. This chain uses TRBV19 with TRBJ2-3; unclear D gene. Trimming removed 3 bases at V and 1 base at J, with 11 bases between. The germline V gene encodes CDR1 LNHDA and CDR2 SQIVND (reference sequence). The CDR3 has 15 residues. The CDR3 reads CASSIGDSRTDTQYF. CDR3 sequence (DNA): TGTGCCAGTAGTATTGGAGACTCGCGCACAGATACGCAGTATTTT.

This rearrangement joins TRBV7-9 to TRBJ1-3, with TRBD1 matching over 9 bases. Germline V gives CDR1 SEHNR, CDR2 FQNEAQ (reference sequence). After removal of 5 bases from V and 4 bases from J, the junction contained 12 bases not matched to a gene. The CDR3 length is 17 residues. The CDR3 sequence: CASSKSRDRVSGNTIYF. CDR3 bases: TGTGCCAGCAGCAAGTCCCGGGACAGGGTCTCGGGAAACACCATATATTTT.

The chain combines TRBV7-9 with TRBJ2-3; tentatively, D is TRBD2 (7 bases). V was shortened by 3 bases and J by 0 bases, with 16 bases between the two germline ends. The CDR3 runs 17 residues. Germline CDR1 reads SEHNR; CDR2 reads FQNEAQ (reference sequence). The CDR3 is CASSFRGGRESTDTQYF. In DNA form, the CDR3 reads TGTGCCAGCAGCTTCAGGGGCGGGAGAGAGAGCACAGATACGCAGTATTTT.

About this clone: Distinct nucleotide sequences in the sample also encode this CDR3. The CDR3 here is CASSFRGNQPQHF. In DNA, the CDR3 is TGTGCCAGCAGTTTTCGGGGAAATCAGCCCCAGCATTTT. The rearrangement links TRBV12-3 or TRBV12-4 to TRBJ1-5; D ambiguous. The CDR3 consists of 13 residues. V was trimmed by 3 bases and J by 4 bases, leaving 7 bases between them.

The rearrangement uses TRBV6-5 and TRBJ1-2; 7 bases are shared with TRBD1. Germline-derived CDR1 and CDR2 are MNHEY and SVGAGI. This CDR3 has 16 amino acids. Germline trimming cut 4 bases from V and 4 bases from J; bases unmatched to any gene: 12. CDR3 sequence: CASSFSPPGTAYGYTF. The CDR3, as DNA: TGTGCCAGCAGTTTCTCACCTCCCGGGACAGCCTATGGCTACACCTTC.

V gene TRBV4-3 combines with J gene TRBJ2-2; a possible D gene is TRBD2 (5 bases). The CDR3 consists of 15 residues. The V gene's germline CDR1 is LGHNA and CDR2 YSLEER. Between the trimmed V and J ends, which lost 8 bases and 1 base, there was a span of 14 bases. This chain's CDR3 is CASSRKDWNTGELFF. The CDR3 DNA follows: TGCGCCAGCTCTCGGAAGGACTGGAACACCGGGGAGCTGTTTTTT.